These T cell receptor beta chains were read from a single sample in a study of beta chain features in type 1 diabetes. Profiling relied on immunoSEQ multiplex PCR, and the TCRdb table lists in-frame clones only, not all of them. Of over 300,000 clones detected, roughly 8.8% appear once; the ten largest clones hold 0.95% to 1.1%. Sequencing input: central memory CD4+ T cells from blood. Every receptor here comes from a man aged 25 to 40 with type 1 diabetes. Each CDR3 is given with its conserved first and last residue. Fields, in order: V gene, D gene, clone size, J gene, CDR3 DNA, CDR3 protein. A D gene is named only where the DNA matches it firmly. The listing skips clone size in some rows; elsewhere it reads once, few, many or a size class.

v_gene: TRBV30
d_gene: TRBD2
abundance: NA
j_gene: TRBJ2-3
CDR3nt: TGTGCCTGGAGTCCCGGGACTAGTGAATTCGATACGCAGTATTTT
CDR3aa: CAWSPGTSEFDTQYF

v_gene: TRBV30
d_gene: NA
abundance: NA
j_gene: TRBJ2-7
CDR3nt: TGTGCCTGGAGTGTAAGCGGTGGGGGGATCGGGCAGTACTTC
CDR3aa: CAWSVSGGGIGQYF

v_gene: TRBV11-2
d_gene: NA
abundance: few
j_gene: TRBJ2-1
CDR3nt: TGTGCCAGCAGCTCGGGGCCCAATGAGCAGTTCTTC
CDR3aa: CASSSGPNEQFF

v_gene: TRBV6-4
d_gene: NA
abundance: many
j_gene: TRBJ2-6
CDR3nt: TGTGCCACTCCAGGGGGGTCTGGGGCCAACGTCCTGACTTTC
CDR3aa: CATPGGSGANVLTF

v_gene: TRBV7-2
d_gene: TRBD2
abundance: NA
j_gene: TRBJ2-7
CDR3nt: TGTGCCAGCAGCTTAGTCGGGACTAGTACCCCCTACGAGCAGTACTTC
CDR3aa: CASSLVGTSTPYEQYF

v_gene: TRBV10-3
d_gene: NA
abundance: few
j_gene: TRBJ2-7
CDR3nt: TGTGCCATCAGTGGAGGGGACCGGACAGCTTCCAACTACGAGCAGTACTTC
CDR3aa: CAISGGDRTASNYEQYF

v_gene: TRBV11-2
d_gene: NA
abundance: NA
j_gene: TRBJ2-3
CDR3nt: TGTGCCAGCAGCTTAGATTTGACAGATACGCAGTATTTT
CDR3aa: CASSLDLTDTQYF

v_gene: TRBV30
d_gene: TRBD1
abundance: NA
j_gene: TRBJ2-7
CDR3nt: TGTGCCTGGGGACAGGGGGGAGAGTACGAGCAGTACTTC
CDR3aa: CAWGQGGEYEQYF

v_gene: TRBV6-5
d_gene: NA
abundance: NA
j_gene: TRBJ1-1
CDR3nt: TGTGCCAGCAGATACACAGCGTTACAGGGTGAAGCTTTCTTT
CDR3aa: CASRYTALQGEAFF

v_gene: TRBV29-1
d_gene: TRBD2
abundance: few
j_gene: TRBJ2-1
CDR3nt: TGCAGCGGGGGGATAGCGGGGATCTCCTACAATGAGCAGTTCTTC
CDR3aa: CSGGIAGISYNEQFF

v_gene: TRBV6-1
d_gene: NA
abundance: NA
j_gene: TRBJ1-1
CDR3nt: TGTGCCAGCAGTAGCGGGACAAGTATGAACACTGAAGCTTTCTTT
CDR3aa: CASSSGTSMNTEAFF

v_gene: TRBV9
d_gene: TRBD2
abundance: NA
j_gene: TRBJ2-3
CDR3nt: TGTGCCAGCAGCCGGAGCGGGGGGGCGGCAGATACGCAGTATTTT
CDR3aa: CASSRSGGAADTQYF

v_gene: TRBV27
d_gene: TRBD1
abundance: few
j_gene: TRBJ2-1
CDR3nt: TGTGCCAGCAGTTGGGACAGCTCCTACAATGAGCAGTTCTTC
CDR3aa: CASSWDSSYNEQFF

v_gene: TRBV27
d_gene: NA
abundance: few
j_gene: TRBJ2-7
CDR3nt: TGTGCCAGCGCCCGAGAGACAGGAGAGTACGAGCAGTACTTC
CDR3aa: CASARETGEYEQYF

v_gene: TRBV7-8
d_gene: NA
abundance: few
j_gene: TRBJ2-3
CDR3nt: TGTGCCAGCAGCGTCGGGACGATAAGCACAGATACGCAGTATTTT
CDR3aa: CASSVGTISTDTQYF

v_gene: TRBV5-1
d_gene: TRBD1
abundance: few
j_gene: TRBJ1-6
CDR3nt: TGCGCCAGCCGGGACAGCAATAATTCACCCCTCCACTTT
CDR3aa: CASRDSNNSPLHF

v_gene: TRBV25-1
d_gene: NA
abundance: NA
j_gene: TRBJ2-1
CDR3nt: TGTGCCAGCAGTGAATGGGGGGAACAGTTCCTCTACAATGAGCAGTTCTTC
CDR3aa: CASSEWGEQFLYNEQFF

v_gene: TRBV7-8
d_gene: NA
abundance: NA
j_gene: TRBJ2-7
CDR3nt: TGTGCCAGCAGAAATACCGACCCCCGCGCTCAGGGCTCCTACGAGCAGTACTTC
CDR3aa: CASRNTDPRAQGSYEQYF

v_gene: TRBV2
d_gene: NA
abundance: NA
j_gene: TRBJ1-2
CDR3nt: TGTGCCAGCAGTGTGAGGGGCAGCTATGGCTACACCTTC
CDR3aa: CASSVRGSYGYTF

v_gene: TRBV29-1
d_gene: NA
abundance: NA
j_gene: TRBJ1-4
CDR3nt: TGCAGCGTCTCGAGGGAGGGAAGGGGAGAAAAACTGTTTTTT
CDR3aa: CSVSREGRGEKLFF

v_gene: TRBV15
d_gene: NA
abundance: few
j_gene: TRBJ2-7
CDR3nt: TGTGCCACCAGCAGAGGAGGACAGCTCCCGGTTGCAAGAGGCGGCGAGCAGTACTTC
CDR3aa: CATSRGGQLPVARGGEQYF

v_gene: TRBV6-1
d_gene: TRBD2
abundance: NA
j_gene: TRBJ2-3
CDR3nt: TGTGCCAGCAGTGACCGAGCTAGCGGGGGGAATACAGATACGCAGTATTTT
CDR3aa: CASSDRASGGNTDTQYF

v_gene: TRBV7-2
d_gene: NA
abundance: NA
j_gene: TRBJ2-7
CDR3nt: TGTGCCAGCAGCTTAAGTCAACAGAGCTCCTACGAGCAGTACTTC
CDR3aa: CASSLSQQSSYEQYF

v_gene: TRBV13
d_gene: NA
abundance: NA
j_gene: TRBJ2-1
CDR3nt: TGTGCCAGCAGCGACCGGGACCACTACGATGAGCAGTTCTTC
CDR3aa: CASSDRDHYDEQFF

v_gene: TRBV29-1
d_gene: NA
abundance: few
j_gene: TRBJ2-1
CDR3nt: TGCAGCGTTGAGCTTCGCTCCTACAATGAGCAGTTCTTC
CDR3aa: CSVELRSYNEQFF

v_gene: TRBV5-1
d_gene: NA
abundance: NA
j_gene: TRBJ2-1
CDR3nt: TGCGCCAGCAGCGAAGGGGGACGGAATGAGCAGTTCTTC
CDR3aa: CASSEGGRNEQFF

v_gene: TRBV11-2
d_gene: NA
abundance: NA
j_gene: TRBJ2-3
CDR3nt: TGTGCCAGCAGCGCGGGACACAGCACAGATACGCAGTATTTT
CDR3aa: CASSAGHSTDTQYF

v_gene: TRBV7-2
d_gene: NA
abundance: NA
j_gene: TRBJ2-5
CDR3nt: TGTGCCAGCAGCAGTCGCACGGAGCAAGGGAGGGAGACCCAGTACTTC
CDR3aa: CASSSRTEQGRETQYF

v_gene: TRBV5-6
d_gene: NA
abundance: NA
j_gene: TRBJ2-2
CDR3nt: TGTGCCAGCAGCTTGTTTGCAGGGAGGACCGGGGAGCTGTTTTTT
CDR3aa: CASSLFAGRTGELFF

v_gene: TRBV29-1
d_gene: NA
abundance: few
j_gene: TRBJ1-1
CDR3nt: TGCAGCGTTGTCCAGGATGGAGGTACTGAAGCTTTCTTT
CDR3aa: CSVVQDGGTEAFF

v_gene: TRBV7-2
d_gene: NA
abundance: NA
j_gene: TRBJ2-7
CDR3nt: TGTGCCAGCAGCTTGGCTAGCGCGCGAGAGCAGTACTTC
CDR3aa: CASSLASAREQYF

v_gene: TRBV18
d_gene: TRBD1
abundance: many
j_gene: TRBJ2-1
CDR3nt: TGTGCCAGCTCACCCAGACAGGGGGCGCAAGGTGAGCAGTTCTTC
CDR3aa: CASSPRQGAQGEQFF

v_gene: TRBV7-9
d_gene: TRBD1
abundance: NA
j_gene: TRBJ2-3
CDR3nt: TGTGCCAGCAGCTCGAGCGCTAGGACAGGGGGTAACACAGATACGCAGTATTTT
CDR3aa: CASSSSARTGGNTDTQYF

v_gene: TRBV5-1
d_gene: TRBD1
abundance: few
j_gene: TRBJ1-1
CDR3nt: TGCGCCAGCAGCTTGGGGCAACCAGGGGGTGAAGCTTTCTTT
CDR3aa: CASSLGQPGGEAFF

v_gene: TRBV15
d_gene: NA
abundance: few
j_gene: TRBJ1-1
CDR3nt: TGTGCCACCAGCAGAGATTTGTCTGAAGCTTTCTTT
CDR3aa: CATSRDLSEAFF

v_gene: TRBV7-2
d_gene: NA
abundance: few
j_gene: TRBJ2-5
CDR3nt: TGTGCCAGCAGCTTAAACGCGGGACAGCAAGAGACCCAGTACTTC
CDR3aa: CASSLNAGQQETQYF

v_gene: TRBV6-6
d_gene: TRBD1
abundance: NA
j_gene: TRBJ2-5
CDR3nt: TGTGCCAGCAGAGTACAGGGGAGCGAGACCCAGTACTTC
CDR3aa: CASRVQGSETQYF

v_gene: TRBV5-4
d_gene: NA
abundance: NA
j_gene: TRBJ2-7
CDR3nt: TGTGCCAGCAGCCGGATCTACGAGCAGTACTTC
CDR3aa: CASSRIYEQYF

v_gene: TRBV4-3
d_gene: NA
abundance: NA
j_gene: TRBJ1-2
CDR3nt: TGCGCCAGCAGCCAAGGGGCAGGGACGTACACCTTC
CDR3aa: CASSQGAGTYTF

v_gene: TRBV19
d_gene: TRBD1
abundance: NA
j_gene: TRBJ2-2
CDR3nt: TGTGCCAGTAGTCTAGAGACAGGGCTTGCCGGGGAGCTGTTTTTT
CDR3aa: CASSLETGLAGELFF

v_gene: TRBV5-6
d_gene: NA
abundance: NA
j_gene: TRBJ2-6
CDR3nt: TGTGCCAGCAGCTCAGGGCCCAGTCCCGCTGGGGCCAACGTCCTGACTTTC
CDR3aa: CASSSGPSPAGANVLTF